Listed below are T cell receptor beta chains from one sample, sequenced in a study of blood T cell repertoires in COVID-19. Generated by immunoSEQ multiplex PCR, the TCRdb table keeps only in-frame clones and is missing some. Of about 88,000 clones detected, roughly 90% appear once; the ten largest clones hold less than 2%. The specimen sequenced was peripheral blood. All receptors come from a man between 60 and 75 years old with acute or convalescent COVID-19. The CDR3 runs from the conserved cysteine through the conserved F or W. Size is stated for part of the rows, as once, few or many counts, or as a class when the clone is expanded.

NA | TRBJ1-5 | TRBV21-1 | CASSKGTVNQPQHF
NA | TRBJ2-1 | TRBV27 | CASNLGTSGNGEQFF
NA | TRBJ2-2 | TRBV27 | CASSSRTGNSNTGELFF
NA | TRBJ2-7 | TRBV5-1 | CASSAGQSYEQYF
NA | TRBJ1-2 | TRBV11-2 | CASSLDRPYGYTF
NA | TRBJ1-5 | TRBV7-9 | CASSSTGFPHQPQHF
NA | TRBJ2-1 | TRBV4-2 | CASSQQTGGVYNEQFF
NA | TRBJ1-2 | TRBV13 | CASSLGGGRTTSNYGYTF
NA | TRBJ1-1 | TRBV28 | CASRPDRNTEAFF
NA | TRBJ1-1 | TRBV28 | CASSLGATGTEAFF
NA | TRBJ1-1 | TRBV21-1 | CASSSRKGEAFF
NA | TRBJ1-1 | TRBV28 | CASSFLTSTGGEDTEAFF
NA | TRBJ1-4 | TRBV12-3/TRBV12-4 | CASTMRGREKLFF
NA | TRBJ2-2 | TRBV4-2 | CASSQDAGEGGTGELFF
few | TRBJ2-1 | TRBV11-1 | CASSLEERREQFF
NA | TRBJ2-7 | TRBV19 | CASSLTRTGSNEQYF
NA | TRBJ2-2 | TRBV10-1 | CASSGPRSPELFF
NA | TRBJ2-2 | TRBV7-2 | CASSLSSGRPPGELFF
NA | TRBJ1-3 | TRBV11-2 | CASSLISGTGNTIYF
NA | TRBJ2-7 | TRBV9 | CASSENRDSHSYEQYF
NA | TRBJ1-4 | TRBV5-1 | CASSLEQGEKLFF
NA | TRBJ2-3 | TRBV4-3 | CASSQDSSSDTQYF
few | TRBJ2-3 | TRBV7-9 | CASSLGTGGTAWYF
NA | TRBJ2-1 | TRBV9 | CASGQGPNNEQFF
NA | TRBJ1-4 | TRBV28 | CASSLLMTANEKLFF
NA | TRBJ2-7 | TRBV19 | CASSPTVGAYEQYF
NA | TRBJ2-7 | TRBV4-2 | CASSQKLAGGPYEQYF
NA | TRBJ1-3 | TRBV7-2 | CASSLRVTGRNTIYF
once | TRBJ1-1 | TRBV7-2 | CASSSGPNTEAFF
NA | TRBJ2-2 | TRBV5-1 | CASSPRTGANTGELFF
NA | TRBJ1-5 | TRBV6-1 | CASSEKQGTSNQPQHF
NA | TRBJ1-4 | TRBV2 | CASSVGQSSNEKLFF
NA | TRBJ2-1 | TRBV27 | CASSAGTSGSANEQFF
NA | TRBJ1-4 | TRBV27 | CASRGENEKLFF
NA | TRBJ2-1 | TRBV7-2 | CASSLAPHSNEQFF
NA | TRBJ1-1 | TRBV18 | CASVKGATNTEAFF
NA | TRBJ1-1 | TRBV3-1/TRBV3-2 | CASSPPGVATEAFF
NA | TRBJ2-7 | TRBV6-2/TRBV6-3 | CASSYGWAREQYF
NA | TRBJ1-6 | TRBV7-2 | CASNALDLPDSPLHF
NA | TRBJ1-1 | TRBV27 | CASSFRGSYNTEAFF
NA | TRBJ2-5 | TRBV2 | CASSELAGSETQYF
NA | TRBJ1-1 | TRBV19 | CASSISGPNTEAFF
NA | TRBJ1-3 | TRBV7-2 | CASSPLGTGGYSGNTIYF
NA | TRBJ2-7 | TRBV28 | CASSLSGLENHEQYF
once | TRBJ2-2 | TRBV24-1 | CATSDFGAGELFF